This T cell receptor beta chain came from a study of T cell responses to AZD1222 COVID-19 vaccine. General study points: Donors were largely white British and mainly female; clonal diversity was possibly underestimated.

Generated by immunoSEQ multiplex PCR, the TCRdb table keeps only in-frame clones and is missing some. The sample includes under 150,000 clones, more than 85% of them seen just once. About this clone itself: As yet, its antigen is unknown.

Germline V gene lookup returns CDR1 SEHNR and CDR2 FQNEAQ (reference sequence). The CDR3 contains 13 residues. Trimming took 0 bases from V and 10 from J, leaving 10 bases between them. The chain links TRBV7-9 to TRBJ1-5; D perhaps matches TRBD1 (6 bases). This TCR was sampled from an adult in good health. The specimen comprised peripheral blood, sampled on day 0 of AZD1222 vaccination. The CDR3 reads CASSLAQDSPQHF. In DNA form, the CDR3 reads TGTGCCAGCAGCTTAGCGCAGGACAGCCCCCAGCATTTT.